This TCR beta chain derives from a study of cytomegalovirus exposure and HLA in healthy donors. Details on this clone: Its antigen is unknown.

Study outcomes and limitations: 16,951 TCR beta sequences were associated with HLA alleles at 0.05 false discovery rate in a later analysis. Later analysis revealed greater clonal expansion in HLA-associated TCR beta chains than in equally common others. CMV serostatus stood as the only immune exposure information on hand.

Per germline, CDR1 MRHNA and CDR2 SNTAGT. This CDR3 comprises 15 residues. V gave up 5 bases and J gave up 2 bases; unmatched junction bases: 3. The study ran its PCR with 60 Vbeta and 13 Jbeta primers. The data were produced by immunoSEQ multiplex PCR, yet TCRdb's version contains in-frame clones alone and is incomplete. The sample holds about 140,000 clones, about two thirds seen once. The V call is TRBV6-4, the J call TRBJ2-3; 11 bases fit TRBD2. Sample: PBMCs. This TCR came from a man under 40 in good health and CMV-seropositive. The CDR3 DNA follows: TGTGCCAGCAGTCGACTAGCGGGGCACACAGATACGCAGTATTTT. Protein: CASSRLAGHTDTQYF.